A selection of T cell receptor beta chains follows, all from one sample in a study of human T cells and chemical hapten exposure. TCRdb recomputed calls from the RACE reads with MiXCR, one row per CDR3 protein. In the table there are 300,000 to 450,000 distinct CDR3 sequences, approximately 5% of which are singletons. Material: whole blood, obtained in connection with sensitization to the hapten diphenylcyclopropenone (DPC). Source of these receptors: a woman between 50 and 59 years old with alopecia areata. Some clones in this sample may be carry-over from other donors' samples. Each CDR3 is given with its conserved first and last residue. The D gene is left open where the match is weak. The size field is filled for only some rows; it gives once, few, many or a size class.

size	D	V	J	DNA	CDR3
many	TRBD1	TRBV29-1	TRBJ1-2	TGCAGCGTTGGGACAGGGACGGTAACGGGCTACACCTTC	CSVGTGTVTGYTF
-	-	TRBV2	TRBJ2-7	TGTGCCAGCAGTGAAGCTTGGTACGAGCAGTACTTC	CASSEAWYEQYF
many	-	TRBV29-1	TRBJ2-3	TGCAGCGTTGCCCTCACAGATACGCAGTATTTT	CSVALTDTQYF
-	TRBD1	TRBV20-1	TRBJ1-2	TGCAGTGCTAGTAGCGGGACAGGGCATGGCTACACCTTC	CSASSGTGHGYTF
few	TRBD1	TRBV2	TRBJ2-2	TGTGCCAGCACCCCGAACCGGGACAGGGGCGACACCGGGGAGCTGTTTTTT	CASTPNRDRGDTGELFF
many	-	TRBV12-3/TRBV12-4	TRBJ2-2	TGTGCCCGCATGGGACCGGGGAACACCGGGGAGCTGTTTTTT	CARMGPGNTGELFF
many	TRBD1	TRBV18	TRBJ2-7	TGTGCCAGCTCACCCTCGGGACAGGTCTACGAGCAGTACTTC	CASSPSGQVYEQYF
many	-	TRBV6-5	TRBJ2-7	TGTGCCAGCAGTTACGGGGGTCGGATTGCCGAGCAGTACTTC	CASSYGGRIAEQYF
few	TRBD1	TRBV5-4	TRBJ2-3	TGTGCCAGCAGCTTGAAGGGACAGGACCACACAGATACGCAGTATTTT	CASSLKGQDHTDTQYF
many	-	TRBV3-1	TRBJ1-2	TGTGCCAGCAGCCAAGGCAGCGCCTATGGCTACACCTTC	CASSQGSAYGYTF
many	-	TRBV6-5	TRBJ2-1	TGTGCCAGCACTTCCGTACGGGAGAATGGGGATGAGCAGTTCTTC	CASTSVRENGDEQFF
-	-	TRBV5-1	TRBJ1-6	TGCGCCAGCAGCTTGGCCTCCAGCGGATATAATTCACCCCTCCACTTT	CASSLASSGYNSPLHF
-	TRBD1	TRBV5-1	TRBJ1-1	TGCGCCAGCAGCTACCGGGACAGGGGGTCCGTGAACACTGAAGCTTTCTTT	CASSYRDRGSVNTEAFF
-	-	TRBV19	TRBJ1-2	TGTGCCACTCTCAGGGATGGCTACACCTTC	CATLRDGYTF
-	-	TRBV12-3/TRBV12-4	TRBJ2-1	TGTGCCAGCAGTTTACTCTACCCTATTCGGTTCTTC	CASSLLYPIRFF
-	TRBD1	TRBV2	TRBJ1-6	TGTGCCAGCAGTGACAACAGGGGGCGCGCACCCCTCCACTTT	CASSDNRGRAPLHF
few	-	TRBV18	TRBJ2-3	TGTGCCAGCTCACCAAAGAGCAACCCGGGCACAGATACGCAGTATTTT	CASSPKSNPGTDTQYF